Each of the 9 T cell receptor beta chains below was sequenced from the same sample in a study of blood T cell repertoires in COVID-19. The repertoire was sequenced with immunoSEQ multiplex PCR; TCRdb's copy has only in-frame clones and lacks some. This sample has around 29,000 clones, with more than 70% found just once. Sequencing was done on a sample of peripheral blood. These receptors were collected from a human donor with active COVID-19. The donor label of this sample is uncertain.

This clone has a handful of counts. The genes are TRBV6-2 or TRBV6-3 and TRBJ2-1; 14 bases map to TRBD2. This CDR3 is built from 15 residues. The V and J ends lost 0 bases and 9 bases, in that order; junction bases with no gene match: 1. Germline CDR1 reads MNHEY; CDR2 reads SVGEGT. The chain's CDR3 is CASSYSTSGGAEQFF. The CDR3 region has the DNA TGTGCCAGCAGTTACTCGACTAGCGGGGGGGCTGAGCAGTTCTTC.

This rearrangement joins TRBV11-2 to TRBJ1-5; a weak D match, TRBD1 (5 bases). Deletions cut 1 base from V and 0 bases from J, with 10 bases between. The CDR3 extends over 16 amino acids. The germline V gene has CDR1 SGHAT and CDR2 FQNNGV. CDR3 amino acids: CASSLGQTYSNQPQHF. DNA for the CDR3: TGTGCCAGCAGCTTAGGACAGACATATAGCAATCAGCCCCAGCATTTT. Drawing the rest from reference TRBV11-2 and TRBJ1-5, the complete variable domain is EAGVAQSPRYKIIEKRQSVAFWCNPISGHATLYWYQQILGQGPKLLIQFQNNGVVDDSQLPKDRFSAERLKGVDSTLKIQPAKLEDSAVYLCASSLGQTYSNQPQHFGDGTRLSIL.

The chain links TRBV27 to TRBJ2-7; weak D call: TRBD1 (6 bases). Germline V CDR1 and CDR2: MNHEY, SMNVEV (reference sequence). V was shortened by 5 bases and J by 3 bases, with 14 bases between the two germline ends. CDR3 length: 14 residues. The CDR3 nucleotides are TGTGCCAGCAGTGCTCGGACAGTCGGCTACGAGCAGTACTTC. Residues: CASSARTVGYEQYF.

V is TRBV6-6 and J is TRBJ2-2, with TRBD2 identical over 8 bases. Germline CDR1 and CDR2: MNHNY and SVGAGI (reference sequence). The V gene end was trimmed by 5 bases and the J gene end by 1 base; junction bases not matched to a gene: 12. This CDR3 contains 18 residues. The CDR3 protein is CASSLLGRGRRNTGELFF. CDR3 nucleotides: TGTGCCAGCAGTCTACTGGGGCGCGGGAGGAGGAACACCGGGGAGCTGTTTTTT.

CDR3 sequence: CASGGAEPDTQYF. The DNA of the CDR3 is TGTGCCAGCGGGGGGGCCGAGCCAGATACGCAGTATTTT. The chain links TRBV9 to TRBJ2-3, with a tentative D call TRBD2 (7 bases). V dropped 7 bases and J dropped 4 bases, with 13 bases sitting between them. Germline assignment: CDR1 SGDLS and CDR2 YYNGEE. The CDR3 is made up of 13 amino acids.

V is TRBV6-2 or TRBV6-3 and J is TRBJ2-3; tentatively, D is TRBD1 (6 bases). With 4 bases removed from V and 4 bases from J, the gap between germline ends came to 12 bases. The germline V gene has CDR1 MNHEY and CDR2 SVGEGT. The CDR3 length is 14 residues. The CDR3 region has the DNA TGTGCCAGCAGTTCAAACAGGGCCGCAGATACGCAGTATTTT. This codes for CASSSNRAADTQYF.

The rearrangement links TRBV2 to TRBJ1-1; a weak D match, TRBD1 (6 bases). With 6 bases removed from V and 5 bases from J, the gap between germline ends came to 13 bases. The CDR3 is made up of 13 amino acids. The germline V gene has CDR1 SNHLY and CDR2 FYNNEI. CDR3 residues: CASSGGPYTEAFF. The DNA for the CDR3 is TGTGCCAGCAGCGGGGGGCCCTATACTGAAGCTTTCTTT.

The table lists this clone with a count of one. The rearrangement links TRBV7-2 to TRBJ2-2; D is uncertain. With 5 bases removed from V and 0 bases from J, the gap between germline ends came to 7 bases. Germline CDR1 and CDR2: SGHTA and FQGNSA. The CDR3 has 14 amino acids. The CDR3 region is CASSLTTNTGELFF. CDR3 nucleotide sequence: TGTGCCAGCAGCCTAACGACGAACACCGGGGAGCTGTTTTTT.

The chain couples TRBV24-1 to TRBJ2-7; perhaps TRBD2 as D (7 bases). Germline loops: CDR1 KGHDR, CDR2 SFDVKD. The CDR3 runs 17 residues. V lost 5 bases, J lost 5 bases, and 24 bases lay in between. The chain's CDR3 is CATSGGEGHGKVHEQYF. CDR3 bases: TGTGCCACCAGTGGGGGGGAGGGACACGGAAAGGTCCACGAGCAGTACTTC.